Here is one T cell receptor (beta chain) with its context. The antigen is not known. The CDR3 is 17 residues long. With 3 bases removed from V and 0 bases from J, the gap between germline ends came to 16 bases. Germline assignment: CDR1 SGDLS and CDR2 YYNGEE. The data were taken from a study of beta chain features in type 1 diabetes. Study-wide results and caveats: There were fewer insertions and more deletions at the VDJ junctions of type 1 diabetes patients. TCRB CDR3s were moderately but significantly shorter in Type 1 diabetes patients in all four CD4+ subsets.

The whole isolated RNA underwent reverse transcription, so sequencing captured expressed TCRB transcripts. Some clones are missing from TCRdb's copy, which holds only in-frame ones; the method was immunoSEQ multiplex PCR. The sample comprises about 360,000 clones, around 12% of which are singletons, and under 0.02% rests with the top ten. The sequencing sample was made of naive CD4+ T cells from blood. The receptor was isolated from a man younger than 35 in good health. V and J are TRBV9 and TRBJ1-3; no definite D call. CDR3 region: CASSEGPYRDSGNTIYF. The CDR3 nucleotides read TGTGCCAGCAGCGAAGGCCCCTACCGGGACTCTGGAAACACCATATATTTT.